The rows below give T cell receptor beta chains drawn from one sample of a study of shared clonotypes between healthy human individuals. TCRdb's copy holds only in-frame clones and misses some; the assay was immunoSEQ multiplex PCR. In the table there are 900,000 to 1,200,000 clones, roughly 74% of which are singletons. Sequencing was performed on memory CD4+ T cells from PBMCs. Receptors originate from a man aged 18 to 29 in good health. Some clones in this sample may be carry-over from other donors' samples. CDR3s include the opening cysteine and the closing phenylalanine or tryptophan. Fields, in order: D gene, V gene, clone size, J gene, CDR3 protein, CDR3 DNA. The D gene is left open where the match is weak. Expanded clones are given a class, and other clones once, few, many or no size at all.

d_call: .; v_call: TRBV14; clone_size: once; j_call: TRBJ2-1; cdr3_aa: CASSQGYNEQFF; cdr3_nt: TGTGCCAGCAGCCAAGGTTACAATGAGCAGTTCTTC
d_call: .; v_call: TRBV2; clone_size: .; j_call: TRBJ2-7; cdr3_aa: CASSEARLASYEQYF; cdr3_nt: TGTGCCAGCAGTGAAGCGCGGCTAGCCTCCTACGAGCAGTACTTC
d_call: .; v_call: TRBV7-2; clone_size: .; j_call: TRBJ2-1; cdr3_aa: CASSLVPFGAGGGNEQFF; cdr3_nt: TGTGCCAGCAGCTTAGTCCCCTTCGGAGCGGGTGGTGGCAATGAGCAGTTCTTC
d_call: .; v_call: TRBV7-2; clone_size: once; j_call: TRBJ2-7; cdr3_aa: CASSRNGQAYEQYF; cdr3_nt: TGTGCCAGCAGCCGGAACGGGCAGGCCTACGAGCAGTACTTC
d_call: TRBD1; v_call: TRBV5-1; clone_size: .; j_call: TRBJ2-3; cdr3_aa: CASSNPGQASQATQYF; cdr3_nt: TGCGCCAGCAGCAACCCGGGACAGGCCTCACAGGCTACGCAGTATTTT
d_call: .; v_call: TRBV21-1; clone_size: few; j_call: TRBJ1-4; cdr3_aa: CASSNICGKEKLFF; cdr3_nt: TGTGCCAGCAGCAATATATGTGGGAAGGAAAAACTGTTTTTT
d_call: .; v_call: TRBV5-5; clone_size: .; j_call: TRBJ2-5; cdr3_aa: CASSLAPGQETQYF; cdr3_nt: TGTGCCAGCAGTTTAGCCCCAGGTCAAGAGACCCAGTACTTC
d_call: .; v_call: TRBV2; clone_size: .; j_call: TRBJ1-2; cdr3_aa: CASSAGQIYGYTF; cdr3_nt: TGTGCCAGCAGTGCCGGTCAAATCTATGGCTACACCTTC
d_call: .; v_call: TRBV7-3; clone_size: .; j_call: TRBJ2-1; cdr3_aa: CASSFLGLDNEQFF; cdr3_nt: TGTGCCAGCAGCTTCTTGGGCCTTGACAATGAGCAGTTCTTC
d_call: .; v_call: TRBV19; clone_size: .; j_call: TRBJ2-7; cdr3_aa: CASSPGTLGYEQYF; cdr3_nt: TGTGCCAGTAGTCCAGGGACACTCGGCTACGAGCAGTACTTC
d_call: .; v_call: TRBV4-2; clone_size: .; j_call: TRBJ1-4; cdr3_aa: CASSQGGRFEKLFF; cdr3_nt: TGTGCCAGCAGCCAAGGGGGGAGGTTTGAAAAACTGTTTTTT
d_call: TRBD2; v_call: TRBV28; clone_size: .; j_call: TRBJ2-2; cdr3_aa: CASRGRAGRLFF; cdr3_nt: TGTGCCAGCAGGGGGCGAGCGGGGCGGCTGTTTTTT
d_call: TRBD2; v_call: TRBV7-9; clone_size: .; j_call: TRBJ2-2; cdr3_aa: CASSWGLVGTGELFF; cdr3_nt: TGTGCCAGCAGCTGGGGACTAGTGGGCACCGGGGAGCTGTTTTTT
d_call: TRBD2; v_call: TRBV5-1; clone_size: .; j_call: TRBJ2-3; cdr3_aa: CASRLLADSADTQYF; cdr3_nt: TGCGCCAGCAGACTACTAGCGGACAGCGCAGATACGCAGTATTTT
d_call: .; v_call: TRBV7-3; clone_size: .; j_call: TRBJ1-2; cdr3_aa: CASSLDRDGDYGYTF; cdr3_nt: TGTGCCAGCAGCTTAGATCGGGATGGAGACTATGGCTACACCTTC
d_call: TRBD1; v_call: TRBV28; clone_size: .; j_call: TRBJ2-3; cdr3_aa: CASSFAGQVVDTDTQYF; cdr3_nt: TGTGCCAGCAGTTTTGCGGGACAGGTCGTCGACACAGATACGCAGTATTTT
d_call: TRBD2; v_call: TRBV4-1; clone_size: .; j_call: TRBJ2-1; cdr3_aa: CASSQDYPGGAYNEQFF; cdr3_nt: TGCGCCAGCAGCCAAGATTACCCCGGGGGGGCCTACAATGAGCAGTTCTTC
d_call: .; v_call: TRBV6-5; clone_size: few; j_call: TRBJ1-2; cdr3_aa: CASSMGRYGYTF; cdr3_nt: TGTGCCAGCAGTATGGGGAGATATGGCTACACCTTC
d_call: .; v_call: TRBV7-2; clone_size: .; j_call: TRBJ2-3; cdr3_aa: CASSSRSGGTDTQYF; cdr3_nt: TGTGCCAGCAGCTCGCGATCAGGGGGCACAGATACGCAGTATTTT
d_call: .; v_call: TRBV7-8; clone_size: .; j_call: TRBJ1-2; cdr3_aa: CASSLQTGLTNYGYTF; cdr3_nt: TGTGCCAGCAGCTTGCAAACCGGGCTCACCAACTATGGCTACACCTTC
d_call: .; v_call: TRBV9; clone_size: .; j_call: TRBJ1-6; cdr3_aa: CASSLGGSTSPLHF; cdr3_nt: TGTGCCAGCAGCCTCGGGGGGTCGACATCACCCCTCCACTTT
d_call: .; v_call: TRBV5-6; clone_size: .; j_call: TRBJ2-7; cdr3_aa: CASSLPGTRGEQYF; cdr3_nt: TGTGCCAGCAGCCTCCCCGGGACCCGGGGGGAGCAGTACTTC
d_call: TRBD1; v_call: TRBV28; clone_size: .; j_call: TRBJ2-7; cdr3_aa: CASSFVGTESYEQYF; cdr3_nt: TGTGCCAGCAGTTTCGTAGGGACAGAGTCCTACGAGCAGTACTTC
d_call: TRBD1; v_call: TRBV30; clone_size: .; j_call: TRBJ1-4; cdr3_aa: CAWSGFGTDVSSPEGEKLFF; cdr3_nt: TGTGCCTGGAGTGGTTTCGGGACAGACGTCAGCTCTCCGGAGGGGGAAAAACTGTTTTTT
d_call: TRBD2; v_call: TRBV30; clone_size: .; j_call: TRBJ2-3; cdr3_aa: CAWRASGRTRGDTQYF; cdr3_nt: TGTGCCTGGAGGGCTAGCGGGAGGACACGCGGAGATACGCAGTATTTT
d_call: .; v_call: TRBV27; clone_size: .; j_call: TRBJ1-5; cdr3_aa: CASSFPGPDQPQHF; cdr3_nt: TGTGCCAGCAGTTTCCCCGGCCCCGATCAGCCCCAGCATTTT
d_call: TRBD1; v_call: TRBV6-5; clone_size: few; j_call: TRBJ2-7; cdr3_aa: CASRDWDRGHEQYF; cdr3_nt: TGTGCCAGCAGAGATTGGGACAGGGGTCACGAGCAGTACTTC
d_call: TRBD1; v_call: TRBV2; clone_size: .; j_call: TRBJ2-6; cdr3_aa: CASRVGGLSGANVLTF; cdr3_nt: TGTGCCAGCAGAGTAGGGGGCCTCTCTGGGGCCAACGTCCTGACTTTC
d_call: TRBD2; v_call: TRBV5-1; clone_size: .; j_call: TRBJ2-3; cdr3_aa: CASSPGEGGTDTQYF; cdr3_nt: TGCGCCAGCAGTCCGGGGGAGGGCGGGACAGATACGCAGTATTTT
d_call: TRBD1; v_call: TRBV10-3; clone_size: many; j_call: TRBJ2-5; cdr3_aa: CAIGGSEETQYF; cdr3_nt: TGTGCCATAGGGGGCAGCGAAGAGACCCAGTACTTC
d_call: TRBD1; v_call: TRBV5-1; clone_size: .; j_call: TRBJ2-1; cdr3_aa: CASRPVQGAFDEQFF; cdr3_nt: TGCGCCAGCAGACCCGTGCAGGGGGCGTTCGATGAGCAGTTCTTC